The rows below give T cell receptor beta chains drawn from one sample of a study of CXCR3-negative and CXCR3-positive naive CD8 T cells. With the 5' RACE reads reprocessed, TCRdb shows one record per CDR3 protein and no DNA. Its clone listing holds 84,000 or so distinct CDR3 sequences. Source material: naive CXCR3- CD8+ T cells from blood. These receptors came from a human donor in good health. Some clones in this sample may be carry-over from other donors' samples. Both conserved end residues are part of each CDR3.

v_call	j_call	cdr3_aa
TRBV28	TRBJ2-1	CASRPRTGLDEQFF
TRBV29-1	TRBJ2-6	CSVEKFENSGANVLTF
TRBV28	TRBJ2-7	CASSLVRAPGELSYEQYF
TRBV29-1	TRBJ2-7	CSVGGGVGTEPTYEQYF
TRBV20-1	TRBJ1-1	CSARVLGQGTEAFF
TRBV9	TRBJ2-5	CASSVTSGQETQYF
TRBV7-9	TRBJ2-7	CASSLTGPYEQYF
TRBV16	TRBJ2-1	CASTTQGLANNEQFF
TRBV5-1	TRBJ2-1	CASSPPGTGGSNEQFF
TRBV27	TRBJ1-6	CASSQIRDRYSPLHF
TRBV7-9	TRBJ2-1	CASSLWFGSGAYNEQFF
TRBV27	TRBJ2-1	CASSLSSGGYNEQFF
TRBV7-9	TRBJ2-3	CASSAGGDTQYF
TRBV28	TRBJ2-7	CASSFTGTWDYEQYF
TRBV29-1	TRBJ2-2	CRAERAGELFF
TRBV11-2	TRBJ2-7	CASSFGQASYEQYF
TRBV20-1	TRBJ2-7	CSATPTWDDYEQYF
TRBV7-3	TRBJ2-3	CASSQSGSTDTQYF
TRBV6-1	TRBJ2-7	CASSRDSGWVSYEQYF
TRBV12-3/TRBV12-4	TRBJ2-1	CASRPETSREQFF
TRBV15	TRBJ2-7	CATSREGEGPYEQYF
TRBV27	TRBJ2-2	CASSLYPNTGELFF
TRBV20-1	TRBJ2-7	CSAREGLYEQYF
TRBV5-5	TRBJ2-2	CASSLWFGDTGELFF
TRBV9	TRBJ2-7	CASSVRDATLLEQYF
TRBV13	TRBJ2-7	CASSLGGDLGYEQYF